The 32 T cell receptor beta chains presented below share a single source sample, sequenced in a study of OX40 agonist ivuxolimab in advanced cancers. The repertoire was sequenced with immunoSEQ multiplex PCR; TCRdb's copy has only in-frame clones and lacks some. The sample consists of tens of thousands of clones, approximately 86% of them appearing once. The sample was CD4+ or CD8+ T cells sorted from blood, taken in a trial of the OX40 agonist ivuxolimab. These receptors all stem from an adult with an advanced solid tumor such as melanoma, head and neck, liver or kidney cancer.

The chain combines TRBV10-1 with TRBJ1-1; D unresolved. The CDR3 length is 13 residues. Trimming cost V 2 bases and J 1 base, with 5 bases left between them. Looked up from germline, CDR1 is WNHNN and CDR2 is SYGVQD (reference sequence). CDR3 nucleotide sequence: TGCGCCAGCAGTGAGAATGAGAACACTGAAGCTTTCTTT. Protein sequence: CASSENENTEAFF.

This clone was seen just once. This chain uses TRBV18 with TRBJ1-3, with D hard to call. V lost 1 base and J 0 bases, leaving 7 bases between the germline ends. Germline CDR1 reads KGHSH; CDR2 reads LQKENI. The CDR3 consists of 15 residues. The CDR3 nucleotides are TGTGCCAGCTCACCACAGGCTTCCTCTGGAAACACCATATATTTT. Its translation: CASSPQASSGNTIYF.

The chain couples TRBV19 to TRBJ2-1, with D perhaps TRBD1 (6 bases). The CDR3 has 16 residues. Germline loops: CDR1 LNHDA, CDR2 SQIVND (reference sequence). Trimming cost V 4 bases and J 0 bases, with 13 bases left between them. The CDR3 nucleotides read TGTGCCAGTAGTAAGAGGGACACCAGCTCCTACAATGAGCAGTTCTTC. The encoded protein is CASSKRDTSSYNEQFF.

This chain uses TRBV9 with TRBJ1-5; no clear D. CDR3 length: 16 amino acids. Germline V gene lookup returns CDR1 SGDLS and CDR2 YYNGEE. Trimming removed 0 bases from V and 4 bases from J, with 14 bases in between. The DNA of the CDR3 is TGTGCCAGCAGCGTAGATCCAGAAACCACTAATCAGCCCCAGCATTTT. This encodes CASSVDPETTNQPQHF.

The rearrangement links TRBV7-8 to TRBJ1-6; 8 nucleotides line up with TRBD1. CDR1 SGHVS and CDR2 FQNEAQ come from the germline V gene. The CDR3 is 15 residues long. The V and J ends lost 0 bases and 6 bases, in that order; junction bases with no gene match: 1. DNA for the CDR3: TGTGCCAGCAGCTTAGCGCAGGGGGCTAATTCACCCCTCCACTTT. Protein product: CASSLAQGANSPLHF.

This chain uses TRBV25-1 with TRBJ2-1; TRBD2 matches 10 bases. The CDR3 has 16 residues. CDR1 and CDR2 (germline): MGHDK, SYGVNS. J was trimmed by 0 bases and V by 8 bases; bases with no gene match: 7. The CDR3 DNA follows: TGTGCCAGCGATCTAGCGGGGGACCCCTCCTACAATGAGCAGTTCTTC. Translated: CASDLAGDPSYNEQFF.

CDR3 residues: CASSPSDSNGYTF. The CDR3 DNA reads as TGTGCCAGCTCACCGTCGGACAGTAACGGCTACACCTTC. J is TRBJ1-2 and V is TRBV18, with TRBD1 as a possible D gene (6 bases). CDR1 and CDR2 (germline): KGHSH, LQKENI. CDR3 length equals 13 residues. Trimming took off 3 bases at V and 8 bases at J, with 13 bases between the two ends.

This clone was seen only once. The chain is built from TRBV28 and TRBJ2-7; tentative D call: TRBD2 (5 bases). The CDR3 totals 14 residues. V was pared by 6 bases and J by 4 bases, with 16 bases between. Germline V gene data show CDR1 as MDHEN and CDR2 as SYDVKM. The CDR3 DNA reads TGTGCCAGCAGCCGGACTCTAACGCCTTACGAGCAGTACTTC. Amino acid sequence: CASSRTLTPYEQYF.

This clone was counted only a few times. V and J are TRBV13 and TRBJ1-1; unclear D gene. Deletions cut 1 base from V and 0 bases from J, with 3 bases between. Germline V CDR1 and CDR2: PRHDT, FYEKMQ (reference sequence). There are 13 residues in the CDR3. This chain's CDR3 is CASSLVVNTEAFF. In DNA, the CDR3 is TGTGCCAGCAGCTTAGTAGTGAACACTGAAGCTTTCTTT.

The V gene is TRBV7-9, the J gene TRBJ2-5; D remains unclear. The germline gives CDR1 SEHNR, CDR2 FQNEAQ (reference sequence). There are 15 residues in the CDR3. V dropped 2 bases and J dropped 1 base, with 11 bases sitting between them. The CDR3 bases are TGTGCCAGCAGCTTAATGGCGGTTGTCCAAGAGACCCAGTACTTC. Its protein product is CASSLMAVVQETQYF.

This clone came up a few times. V usage is TRBV5-4 and J usage is TRBJ2-7; D gene uncertain. CDR1 is SGHNT, CDR2 YYREEE, per germline (reference sequence). This CDR3 is built from 15 residues. V was shortened by 4 bases and J by 3 bases, with 17 bases between the two germline ends. CDR3 DNA sequence: TGTGCCAGCAGCACTGAGTTGTTTGGGGTCTACGAGCAGTACTTC. Residues: CASSTELFGVYEQYF.

The chain uses TRBV2 and TRBJ1-2; maybe TRBD1 (6 bases). CDR3 length: 13 amino acids. The germline CDR1 and CDR2 sequences are SNHLY and FYNNEI. The V end was cut by 8 bases, the J end by 7 bases, with 17 bases between. CDR3 sequence reads: CASQGTPVGGYTF. CDR3 nucleotides: TGTGCCAGCCAGGGGACCCCAGTGGGTGGCTACACCTTC.

The rearrangement links TRBV19 to TRBJ2-3, with a weak D call TRBD1 (6 bases). Germline V lookup: CDR1 LNHDA, CDR2 SQIVND (reference sequence). Trimming removed 5 bases at V and 7 bases at J, with 13 bases between. There are 13 residues in the CDR3. The DNA of the CDR3 is TGTGCCAGTAGTCTGGGACAAGCTAATACGCAGTATTTT. Amino acid sequence: CASSLGQANTQYF. Using reference TRBV19 and TRBJ2-3 for the parts outside the CDR3, the full variable domain is DGGITQSPKYLFRKEGQNVTLSCEQNLNHDAMYWYRQDPGQGLRLIYYSQIVNDFQKGDIAEGYSVSREKKESFPLTVTSAQKNPTAFYLCASSLGQANTQYFGPGTRLTVL.

J is TRBJ2-7 and V is TRBV6-5; maybe TRBD1 (6 bases). Germline V gene data show CDR1 as MNHEY and CDR2 as SVGAGI. CDR3 length: 14 residues. Deletions cut 9 bases from V and 5 bases from J, with 20 bases between. The CDR3 reads CASTGPGGVHEQYF. The CDR3 region has the DNA TGTGCCAGTACCGGGCCTGGGGGCGTCCACGAGCAGTACTTC.

This clone was found once. The chain links TRBV19 to TRBJ2-3; 8 positions agree with TRBD2. The germline V gene encodes CDR1 LNHDA and CDR2 SQIVND (reference sequence). The junction had 8 bases not matched to a gene; V was cut back by 7 bases and J by 2 bases. The CDR3 is made up of 15 amino acids. CDR3 DNA sequence: TGTGCCAGTAAGGCCCCGGGACTAGACACAGATACGCAGTATTTT. It translates to CASKAPGLDTDTQYF.

This clone was picked up a small number of times. The J gene is TRBJ1-4, the V gene TRBV6-5; D ambiguous. CDR1 is MNHEY, CDR2 SVGAGI, per germline. The germline V and J ends were trimmed by 0 bases and 12 bases, with 17 bases remaining between them. The CDR3 is 15 amino acids. As DNA, the CDR3 is TGTGCCAGCAGTTACTCGCGGAGGGCCCTTTCAGAACTGTTTTTT. Its translation is CASSYSRRALSELFF.

The gene calls are TRBV11-2 and TRBJ2-7; D is possibly TRBD1 or TRBD2 (5 bases each). Germline CDR1 is SGHAT and CDR2 is FQNNGV. The CDR3 consists of 14 residues. V shed 5 bases and J shed 5 bases, with 16 bases lying between them. The chain's CDR3 is CASSPGWGIDEQYF. The CDR3 DNA sequence: TGTGCCAGCAGCCCCGGGTGGGGGATCGACGAGCAGTACTTC.

J is TRBJ2-2 and V is TRBV18, with 8 bases matching TRBD2. CDR1 KGHSH and CDR2 LQKENI come from the germline V gene. The CDR3 sequence is 17 residues long. The ends lost 2 bases at V and 15 bases at J; junction bases unmatched: 20. The CDR3 reads CASSPSSVAGPRGSLFF. CDR3 DNA: TGTGCCAGCTCACCATCCTCCGTAGCGGGACCCCGGGGATCGTTGTTTTTT.

The genes are TRBV11-2 and TRBJ2-5; 12 bases line up with TRBD2. After removal of 5 bases from V and 3 bases from J, the junction contained 7 bases not matched to a gene. The CDR3 has 16 amino acids. Looked up from germline, CDR1 is SGHAT and CDR2 is FQNNGV. For the CDR3, the DNA is TGTGCCAGCAGCGTGCGGACTAGCGGGACCAAAGAGACCCAGTACTTC. This translates into CASSVRTSGTKETQYF.

The CDR3 DNA is TGTGCCAGCAGCTTGGACCAGAACCCCTACGAGCAGTACTTC. It is translated as CASSLDQNPYEQYF. V usage is TRBV5-6 and J usage is TRBJ2-7, with D unresolved. The V gene's germline CDR1 is SGHDT and CDR2 YYEEEE. CDR3 size: 14 residues. The V gene lost 0 bases and the J gene lost 2 bases, with 9 bases spanning the gap.

The genes are TRBV6-1 and TRBJ1-3; D gene unclear. This CDR3 is 13 amino acids long. The germline V gene encodes CDR1 MNHNS and CDR2 SASEGT. Trimming left V 2 bases short and J 9 bases short, with 11 bases between. The CDR3 region is CASSESRQSTIYF. The CDR3, as DNA: TGTGCCAGCAGTGAATCCCGCCAAAGCACCATATATTTT.

This chain connects TRBV5-1 to TRBJ2-5; no reliable D call. Germline CDR1 is SGHRS and CDR2 is YFSETQ. This CDR3 region has 13 residues. Deletions cut 4 bases from V and 5 bases from J, with 12 bases between. The CDR3 region is CASSPGALETQYF. CDR3 nucleotides: TGCGCCAGCAGCCCAGGTGCATTGGAGACCCAGTACTTC. The full variable domain, rest sourced from reference TRBV5-1 and TRBJ2-5, is KAGVTQTPRYLIKTRGQQVTLSCSPISGHRSVSWYQQTPGQGLQFLFEYFSETQRNKGNFPGRFSGRQFSNSRSEMNVSTLELGDSALYLCASSPGALETQYFGPGTRLLVL.

The chain recombines TRBV5-4 with TRBJ1-2, with a weak D call TRBD1 (6 bases). V was clipped by 2 bases and J by 6 bases, with 11 bases between them. The CDR3 is made up of 13 amino acids. Germline V gene data show CDR1 as SGHNT and CDR2 as YYREEE (reference sequence). CDR3 DNA sequence: TGTGCCAGCAGCTTACAGGGTGTAGATGGCTACACCTTC. Translating gives CASSLQGVDGYTF.

The chain combines TRBV7-9 with TRBJ2-1; 10 nucleotides line up with TRBD1. V lost 5 bases to trimming and J lost 3 bases; unmatched junction nucleotides: 4. There are 15 residues in the CDR3. Germline CDR1 SEHNR, CDR2 FQNEAQ (reference sequence). The CDR3 loop is CASSTGTGDYNEQFF. Here the CDR3 DNA reads TGTGCCAGCAGCACCGGGACAGGGGACTACAATGAGCAGTTCTTC.

The V call is TRBV7-2, the J call TRBJ2-2, with D tentatively TRBD1 or TRBD2 (6 bases each). Germline lookup yields CDR1 SGHTA and CDR2 FQGNSA. This CDR3 region has 18 residues. V was pared by 3 bases and J by 4 bases, with 21 bases between. The CDR3 protein is CASSLWGRGSAGTGELFF. CDR3 bases: TGTGCCAGCAGCTTGTGGGGGCGGGGCAGCGCGGGCACCGGGGAGCTGTTTTTT.

This chain connects TRBV4-3 to TRBJ1-4; perhaps TRBD1 as D (6 bases). The CDR3 runs 16 residues. Germline CDR1 LGHNA, CDR2 YSLEER. V was clipped by 2 bases and J by 8 bases, with 18 bases between them. The CDR3 coding sequence is TGCGCCAGCAGCCAATCCGGGACACAACGCCGGGAAAAACTGTTTTTT. Translating it yields CASSQSGTQRREKLFF.

The rearrangement joins TRBV5-1 to TRBJ2-2, with TRBD2 matching 10 bases. This CDR3 spans 18 amino acids. The ends lost 1 base at V and 4 bases at J; junction bases unmatched: 10. In germline, CDR1 is SGHRS, CDR2 YFSETQ. The DNA for the CDR3 is TGCGCCAGCAGCTTGTCGGCTAGCGGGAGATCCGGCACCGGGGAGCTGTTTTTT. Protein sequence: CASSLSASGRSGTGELFF.

This rearrangement joins TRBV28 to TRBJ1-3; D is ambiguous. This CDR3 contains 15 residues. Germline CDR1 reads MDHEN; CDR2 reads SYDVKM. V gave up 2 bases and J gave up 0 bases, with 8 bases separating them. CDR3 bases: TGTGCCAGCAGTTTAAAGCCAGGCTCTGGAAACACCATATATTTT. Its protein is CASSLKPGSGNTIYF.

The chain has TRBV6-4 and TRBJ1-1; unclear D gene. This CDR3 spans 14 amino acids. CDR1 MRHNA and CDR2 SNTAGT come from the germline V gene. Trimming stripped 2 bases from V and 4 bases from J, with 11 bases between. The CDR3: CASSDTDRGTEAFF. DNA for the CDR3: TGTGCCAGCAGTGACACTGACCGCGGCACTGAAGCTTTCTTT.

The chain carries TRBV28 and TRBJ2-5; perhaps D is TRBD1 or TRBD2 (6 bases each). CDR3 length: 15 residues. The germline V gene has CDR1 MDHEN and CDR2 SYDVKM. Trimming took off 2 bases at V and 3 bases at J, with 13 bases between the two ends. CDR3 sequence reads: CASSLGGGGKETQYF. DNA of the CDR3: TGTGCCAGCAGTTTAGGAGGGGGAGGAAAAGAGACCCAGTACTTC.

The chain uses TRBV7-2 and TRBJ1-3; D might be TRBD1 (5 bases). The CDR3 has 18 residues. V lost 2 bases to trimming and J lost 7 bases, with 24 bases between them. CDR1 is SGHTA and CDR2 is FQGNSA in the germline V gene. The CDR3 protein is CASSLNDLWGSRGNTIYF. The CDR3 DNA reads as TGTGCCAGCAGCTTAAACGATCTGTGGGGGAGCCGAGGGAACACCATATATTTT.

This sequence joins TRBV30 and TRBJ1-4; D might be TRBD1 (5 bases). CDR3 length: 14 amino acids. Between the trimmed V and J ends, which lost 4 bases and 3 bases, there was a span of 12 bases. Germline-derived CDR1 and CDR2 are GTSNPN and SVGIG (reference sequence). CDR3 amino acids: CAWNRGVANEKLFF. The DNA for the CDR3 is TGTGCCTGGAATCGGGGGGTAGCTAATGAAAAACTGTTTTTT. Full variable domain (missing parts from reference TRBV30 and TRBJ1-4): SQTIHQWPATLVQPVGSPLSLECTVEGTSNPNLYWYRQAAGRGLQLLFYSVGIGQISSEVPQNLSASRPQDRQFILSSKKLLLSDSGFYLCAWNRGVANEKLFFGSGTQLSVL.